This is a list of T cell receptor beta chains from one sample in a study of tumor-infiltrating lymphocytes in localized non-small cell lung cancer. The table came from immunoSEQ multiplex PCR; TCRdb's copy has only in-frame clones and leaves some out. Of around 24,000 clones in the sample, 50% to 80% were seen once. The sequenced material came from lung tumor tissue. These receptors were obtained from a human donor with non-small cell lung cancer. The CDR3 runs from the conserved cysteine through the conserved F or W. D genes are given only for firm matches. Clone size is not always given. Where it is, it says once, few, many or a class for expanded clones.

d_gene	v_gene	j_gene	abundance	CDR3nt	CDR3aa
TRBD2	TRBV19	TRBJ2-7	.	TGTGCCAGTAGCCTTACCCTACTAGCGGGAGAGATCGGGGAGCAGTACTTC	CASSLTLLAGEIGEQYF
.	TRBV13	TRBJ2-1	.	TGTGCCAGCAGCCTCTTTGCGGGGTTGGTTGAGCAGTTCTTC	CASSLFAGLVEQFF
.	TRBV5-4	TRBJ1-1	.	TGTGCCAGCAGCTTGAACAGTTGGGGCACTGAAGCTTTCTTT	CASSLNSWGTEAFF
TRBD1	TRBV7-9	TRBJ1-1	.	TGTGCCAGCAGCGCAATGCCGGGACAGGGCGACACTGAAGCTTTCTTT	CASSAMPGQGDTEAFF
TRBD2	TRBV5-1	TRBJ2-3	.	TGCGCCAGCAGCTTGAGCGGGAGTGGAGATACGCAGTATTTT	CASSLSGSGDTQYF
.	TRBV5-5	TRBJ2-7	.	TGTGCCAGCAGCTTGGTAGCAACAGCGAAGTACTTC	CASSLVATAKYF
TRBD2	TRBV2	TRBJ2-3	.	TGTGCCAGCACCCAGGCCTTAGCGGGAGGGGTCACAGATACGCAGTATTTT	CASTQALAGGVTDTQYF
.	TRBV5-1	TRBJ2-2	.	TGCGCCAGCAGCTTGGGTGTATCTAACTCCGGGGAGCTGTTTTTT	CASSLGVSNSGELFF
.	TRBV6-5	TRBJ2-3	.	TGTGCCAGCAGGGTAGCGCTTCAAAGCACAGATACGCAGTATTTT	CASRVALQSTDTQYF
.	TRBV5-4	TRBJ2-7	few	TGTGCCAGCAGCTTGCCCGGGACCCCCACGGACGAGCAGTACTTC	CASSLPGTPTDEQYF
.	TRBV27	TRBJ2-2	.	TGTGCCACCAGCGGAGGCCCTTACACCGGGGAGCTGTTTTTT	CATSGGPYTGELFF
.	TRBV5-1	TRBJ2-5	.	TGCGCCAGCAGCTTAAATTCCCCAGGGAAGACAGAGACCCAGTACTTC	CASSLNSPGKTETQYF